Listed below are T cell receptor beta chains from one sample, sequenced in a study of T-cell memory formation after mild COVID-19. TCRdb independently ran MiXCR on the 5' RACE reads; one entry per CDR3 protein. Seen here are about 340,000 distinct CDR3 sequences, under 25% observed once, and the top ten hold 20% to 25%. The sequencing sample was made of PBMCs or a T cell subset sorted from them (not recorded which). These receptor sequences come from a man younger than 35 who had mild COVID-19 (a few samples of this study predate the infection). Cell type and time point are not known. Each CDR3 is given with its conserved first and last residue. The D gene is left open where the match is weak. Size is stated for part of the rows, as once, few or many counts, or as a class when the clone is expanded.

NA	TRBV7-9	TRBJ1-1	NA	CASSFGQAREAFF	TGTGCCAGCAGCTTTGGTCAGGCCCGTGAAGCTTTCTTT
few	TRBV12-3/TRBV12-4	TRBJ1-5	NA	CASTSLGGNQPQHF	TGTGCCAGCACGTCCTTGGGGGGCAATCAGCCCCAGCATTTT
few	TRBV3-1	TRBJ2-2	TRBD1	CASSQDRSRTGGVSGELFF	TGTGCCAGCAGCCAAGACAGAAGCCGGACAGGGGGCGTGAGCGGGGAGCTGTTTTTT
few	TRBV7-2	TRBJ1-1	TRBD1	CASSLHTGGSTEAFF	TGTGCCAGCAGCTTACACACAGGGGGGAGCACTGAAGCTTTCTTT
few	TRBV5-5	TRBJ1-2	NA	CASSLVFTRGSGYTF	TGTGCCAGCAGCTTGGTTTTTACTCGAGGTAGCGGCTACACCTTC
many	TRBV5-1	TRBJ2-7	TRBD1	CASSLEGQGADEQYF	TGCGCCAGCAGCTTGGAGGGACAGGGGGCTGATGAGCAGTACTTC
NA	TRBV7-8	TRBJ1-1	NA	CASSDSSRGTEAFF	TGTGCCAGCAGCGATTCCAGCCGGGGGACTGAAGCTTTCTTT
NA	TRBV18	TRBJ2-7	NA	CASSPTVNFGASEQYF	TGTGCCAGCTCACCAACAGTCAATTTTGGAGCCTCTGAGCAGTACTTC
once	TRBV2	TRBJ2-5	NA	CASDGEGADQETQYF	TGTGCCAGCGATGGGGAAGGGGCGGACCAAGAGACCCAGTACTTC
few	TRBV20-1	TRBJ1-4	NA	CSARQHNEKLFF	TGCAGTGCTAGACAGCATAATGAAAAACTGTTTTTT
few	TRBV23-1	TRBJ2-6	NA	CASSPNVLTF	TGCGCCAGCAGCCCCAACGTCCTGACTTTC
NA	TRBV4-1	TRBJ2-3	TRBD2	CASSQVAGEGDTQYF	TGCGCCAGCAGCCAGGTAGCGGGGGAAGGGGATACGCAGTATTTT
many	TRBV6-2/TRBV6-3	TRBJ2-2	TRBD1	CASSDGQGDTGELFF	TGTGCCAGCAGTGACGGACAGGGGGACACCGGGGAGCTGTTTTTT
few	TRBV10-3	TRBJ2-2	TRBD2	CATRSGSSGGVTGELFF	TGTGCCACCCGGTCGGGGAGTAGCGGGGGGGTGACCGGGGAGCTGTTTTTT
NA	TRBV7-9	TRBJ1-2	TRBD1	CASSRIMTGGSVYGYTF	TGTGCCAGCAGCCGTATCATGACAGGGGGGAGCGTCTATGGCTACACCTTC
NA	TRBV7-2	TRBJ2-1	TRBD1	CASSSNRGINEQFF	TGTGCCAGCAGCTCAAACAGGGGGATTAATGAGCAGTTCTTC
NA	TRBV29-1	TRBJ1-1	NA	CSVEIGGGEAFF	TGCAGCGTTGAGATCGGGGGCGGTGAAGCTTTCTTT
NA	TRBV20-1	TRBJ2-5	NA	CSARDRGLGVQETQYF	TGCAGTGCTAGAGATAGGGGACTCGGCGTTCAAGAGACCCAGTACTTC
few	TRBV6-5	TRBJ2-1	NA	CASSYSGATEQFF	TGTGCCAGCAGTTACTCGGGAGCGACTGAGCAGTTCTTC
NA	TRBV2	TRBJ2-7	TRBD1	CASSKQGARYEQYF	TGTGCCAGCAGTAAACAGGGGGCTCGTTACGAGCAGTACTTC
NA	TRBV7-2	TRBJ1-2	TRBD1	CASSPGGQGTNYGYTF	TGTGCCAGCAGCCCCGGGGGACAGGGCACAAACTATGGCTACACCTTC
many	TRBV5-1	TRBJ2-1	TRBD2	CASSYVSGGLNEQFF	TGCGCCAGCAGCTATGTTAGCGGGGGATTGAATGAGCAGTTCTTC
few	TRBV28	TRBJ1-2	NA	CASGEGLTPGYTF	TGTGCCAGCGGGGAAGGGTTAACCCCAGGCTACACCTTC
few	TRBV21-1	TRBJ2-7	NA	CASSKYGRRSSYEQYF	TGTGCCAGCAGCAAATACGGAAGAAGGAGCTCCTACGAGCAGTACTTC
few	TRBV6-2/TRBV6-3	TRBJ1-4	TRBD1	CASALRTGGATNEKLFF	TGTGCCAGCGCCTTGCGGACAGGGGGTGCAACTAATGAAAAACTGTTTTTT
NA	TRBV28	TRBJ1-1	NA	CASKTTGKGTEAFF	TGTGCCAGCAAAACTACAGGGAAGGGCACTGAAGCTTTCTTT
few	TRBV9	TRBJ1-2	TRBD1	CASSGGQGYYGYTF	TGTGCCAGCAGCGGGGGACAGGGCTACTATGGCTACACCTTC
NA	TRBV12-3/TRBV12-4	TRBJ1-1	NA	CASRSQLNTEAFF	TGTGCCAGCAGGTCCCAGCTGAACACTGAAGCTTTCTTT
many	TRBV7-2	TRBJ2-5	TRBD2	CASSLARWRGQETQYF	TGTGCCAGCAGCTTAGCCCGGTGGCGGGGGCAAGAGACCCAGTACTTC
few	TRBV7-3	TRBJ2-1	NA	CASSLVGLDEQFF	TGTGCCAGCAGCTTAGTAGGATTGGATGAGCAGTTCTTC
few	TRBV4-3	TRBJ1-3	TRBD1	CASSPHRPGTGSSGNTIYF	TGCGCCAGCAGCCCCCACCGTCCCGGGACAGGGAGCTCTGGAAACACCATATATTTT